These T cell receptor beta chains were read from a single sample in a study of cytomegalovirus exposure and HLA in healthy donors. Clones were sequenced by immunoSEQ multiplex PCR, and TCRdb holds only the in-frame ones, with some missing. This table has about 98,000 clones, 55% to 75% appearing once. Sequenced material: PBMCs. The receptors were gathered from a man aged 45-65 years in good health and CMV-seronegative. Both conserved end residues are part of each CDR3. The order of the fields is clone size, D gene, J gene, V gene, CDR3 DNA, CDR3 protein. A D gene is named only where the DNA matches it firmly. Clone size appears in some rows only: once, few, many, or a class for an expanded clone.

abundance: once; d_gene: TRBD2; j_gene: TRBJ2-7; v_gene: TRBV11-3; CDR3nt: TGTGCCAGCAGCCTCGGCGCGGGGGAGGACGAGCAGTACTTC; CDR3aa: CASSLGAGEDEQYF
abundance: few; d_gene: TRBD1; j_gene: TRBJ1-5; v_gene: TRBV16; CDR3nt: TGTGCCAGCAGCCAATCCGGACAGGGGAATCAGCCCCAGCATTTT; CDR3aa: CASSQSGQGNQPQHF
abundance: -; d_gene: -; j_gene: TRBJ2-7; v_gene: TRBV18; CDR3nt: TGTGCCAGCTCACCAAGTGCCCTAGGGAGCGGAAATACTTTTAAGGAGCAGTACTTC; CDR3aa: CASSPSALGSGNTFKEQYF
abundance: few; d_gene: TRBD1; j_gene: TRBJ1-2; v_gene: TRBV4-3; CDR3nt: TGCGCCAGCAGCCTCTTTCAGGGGGCGGCTAACTATGGCTACACCTTC; CDR3aa: CASSLFQGAANYGYTF
abundance: few; d_gene: -; j_gene: TRBJ1-5; v_gene: TRBV18; CDR3nt: TGTGCCAGCTCACCACAGGCAGGGGAGCTAAGCAATCAGCCCCAGCATTTT; CDR3aa: CASSPQAGELSNQPQHF
abundance: once; d_gene: -; j_gene: TRBJ1-5; v_gene: TRBV7-8; CDR3nt: TGTGCCAGCAGCTTAGCCGGTAAAGGGGAGCCCCAGCATTTT; CDR3aa: CASSLAGKGEPQHF
abundance: -; d_gene: -; j_gene: TRBJ2-3; v_gene: TRBV12-5; CDR3nt: TGTGCTAGTGGTTTAGGCGGGCGCACAGATACGCAGTATTTT; CDR3aa: CASGLGGRTDTQYF
abundance: -; d_gene: TRBD1; j_gene: TRBJ1-3; v_gene: TRBV29-1; CDR3nt: TGCAGCGTCTCCGGGACAGGGGGGAACACCATATATTTT; CDR3aa: CSVSGTGGNTIYF
abundance: -; d_gene: TRBD2; j_gene: TRBJ2-5; v_gene: TRBV4-2; CDR3nt: TGTGCCAGCAGCCAAGATGTTTTACTAGCGGGAGCAGAGACCCAGTACTTC; CDR3aa: CASSQDVLLAGAETQYF
abundance: -; d_gene: -; j_gene: TRBJ2-1; v_gene: TRBV4-1; CDR3nt: TGCGCCAGCAGTAGCATCCCAGGAGGGGATGAGCAGTTCTTC; CDR3aa: CASSSIPGGDEQFF
abundance: once; d_gene: TRBD1; j_gene: TRBJ2-7; v_gene: TRBV5-1; CDR3nt: TGCGCCAGCAGCTCCACTACGCCGGGACAGACTTACTACGAGCAGTACTTC; CDR3aa: CASSSTTPGQTYYEQYF
abundance: once; d_gene: TRBD1; j_gene: TRBJ1-3; v_gene: TRBV28; CDR3nt: TGTGCCAGCAGTTACGGGACAGTTGGAAACACCATATATTTT; CDR3aa: CASSYGTVGNTIYF
abundance: -; d_gene: TRBD1; j_gene: TRBJ1-1; v_gene: TRBV19; CDR3nt: TGTGCCAGTGAAACACAGGGGTGGGAGACTGAAGCTTTCTTT; CDR3aa: CASETQGWETEAFF
abundance: -; d_gene: -; j_gene: TRBJ2-1; v_gene: TRBV18; CDR3nt: TGTGCCAGCTCCTGGGGCAATGATGAGCAGTTCTTC; CDR3aa: CASSWGNDEQFF
abundance: few; d_gene: -; j_gene: TRBJ2-3; v_gene: TRBV7-9; CDR3nt: TGTGCCAGCAGCCGGGGCACAGATACGCAGTATTTT; CDR3aa: CASSRGTDTQYF
abundance: -; d_gene: TRBD2; j_gene: TRBJ2-7; v_gene: TRBV7-9; CDR3nt: TGTGCCAGCAGCTTGAAGGGCGGGAGTTCCTACGAGCAGTACTTC; CDR3aa: CASSLKGGSSYEQYF